One sample yielded the 15 T cell receptor beta chains listed below, sequenced in a study of T cell changes during pregnancy in multiple sclerosis. The method was immunoSEQ multiplex PCR; TCRdb's version includes in-frame clones alone and lacks a portion of them. The table shows 39,000 or so clones, with 90% occurring only once. The starting material was CD8+ T cells from peripheral blood mononuclear cells, obtained in the first trimester of pregnancy. These receptors were taken from a female donor with multiple sclerosis, enrolled in a pregnancy study.

This clone occurred a few times. J is TRBJ2-3 and V is TRBV27, with 9 bases lining up with TRBD2. Trimming took 4 bases from V and 4 from J; bases not matched to a gene: 3. Germline CDR1 reads MNHEY; CDR2 reads SMNVEV (reference sequence). The CDR3 is 14 amino acids. The CDR3 sequence is CASSWVAGADTQYF. CDR3 DNA sequence: TGTGCCAGCAGTTGGGTAGCGGGGGCAGATACGCAGTATTTT.

CDR3 sequence: CASSEVPSVDTEAFF. Written as DNA, the CDR3 is TGTGCCAGCAGTGAAGTACCAAGCGTGGACACTGAAGCTTTCTTT. The genes are TRBV2 and TRBJ1-1, with D unresolved. Trimming removed 1 base at V and 3 bases at J, with 12 bases between. Per germline, CDR1 SNHLY and CDR2 FYNNEI. The CDR3 has 15 residues.

The chain carries TRBV9 and TRBJ1-2; perhaps TRBD1 as D (5 bases). CDR1 is SGDLS, CDR2 YYNGEE, per germline. This CDR3 spans 16 amino acids. Between the trimmed V and J ends, which lost 4 bases and 1 base, there was a span of 17 bases. CDR3 sequence reads: CASSPSGTELNYGYTF. The CDR3 region has the DNA TGTGCCAGCAGCCCCAGCGGGACTGAGCTTAACTATGGCTACACCTTC.

V is TRBV27 and J is TRBJ2-7; TRBD2 is a possible D gene (6 bases). Germline assignment: CDR1 MNHEY and CDR2 SMNVEV (reference sequence). The CDR3 contains 17 residues. V was shortened by 2 bases and J by 3 bases, with 20 bases between the two germline ends. The CDR3 reads CASSLQGWGGIYYEQYF. The CDR3 nucleotides read TGTGCCAGCAGTTTACAGGGTTGGGGCGGGATATACTACGAGCAGTACTTC.

The J gene is TRBJ2-1, the V gene TRBV2; 9 bases fit TRBD2. The germline V gene has CDR1 SNHLY and CDR2 FYNNEI. The trim removed 2 bases at V and 5 bases at J, leaving 7 bases unmatched. The CDR3 runs to 16 residues. CDR3 in amino acids: CASSEKTSGYNNEQFF. The CDR3 nucleotides are TGTGCCAGCAGTGAAAAAACTAGCGGGTATAACAATGAGCAGTTCTTC.

This clone appeared a single time. The chain couples TRBV29-1 to TRBJ2-2; 7 bases agree with TRBD2. The V segment lost 1 base and the J segment 5 bases; nucleotides outside the gene matches: 7. Germline values: CDR1 SQVTM, CDR2 ANQGSEA. This CDR3 is built from 15 residues. CDR3 coding DNA: TGCAGCGTTGAAGCCAGCGGGAAAGGAACCGGGGAGCTGTTTTTT. Its translation: CSVEASGKGTGELFF.

The rearrangement links TRBV11-2 to TRBJ2-1; 9 bases are a match to TRBD2. Trimming at V came to 5 bases and at J to 5 bases, leaving 10 bases not matched to a gene. This CDR3 is built from 16 residues. CDR1 and CDR2 (germline): SGHAT, FQNNGV. DNA for the CDR3: TGTGCCAGCAGCCCAGAGTCTAGCGGGGTAAACAATGAGCAGTTCTTC. This sequence encodes CASSPESSGVNNEQFF.

The chain uses TRBV4-2 and TRBJ1-2; 11 bases agree with TRBD1. This CDR3 is 13 amino acids long. V gave up 10 bases and J gave up 6 bases; unmatched junction bases: 7. CDR1 and CDR2 from the germline V gene are LGHNA and YNFKEQ. CDR3 coding DNA: TGTGCCACCCCCGGGGACAGGGGGAATGGCTACACCTTC. Amino acid sequence: CATPGDRGNGYTF.

This chain joins TRBV10-2 and TRBJ1-4; 8 nucleotides align to TRBD1. There are 16 residues in the CDR3. Per germline, CDR1 WSHSY and CDR2 SAAADI. V was clipped by 5 bases and J by 2 bases; unmatched bases: 7. The CDR3 here is CASSKARTGTNEKLFF. The CDR3 DNA is TGCGCCAGCAGTAAAGCGCGGACAGGGACTAATGAAAAACTGTTTTTT.

This clone was seen just once. The rearrangement uses TRBV2 and TRBJ1-6, with D unclear. CDR3 size: 15 residues. Germline V gene lookup returns CDR1 SNHLY and CDR2 FYNNEI. Between the trimmed V and J ends, which lost 6 bases and 3 bases, there was a span of 12 bases. The CDR3 DNA is TGTGCCAGCAGCAACGGGAATTTCTATAATTCACCCCTCCACTTT. Translated: CASSNGNFYNSPLHF. The variable domain in full, completed from reference TRBV2 and TRBJ1-6, reads EPEVTQTPSHQVTQMGQEVILRCVPISNHLYFYWYRQILGQKVEFLVSFYNNEISEKSEIFDDQFSVERPDGSNFTLKIRSTKLEDSAMYFCASSNGNFYNSPLHFGNGTRLTVT.

The V call is TRBV18, the J call TRBJ2-7; no definite D call. The germline CDR1 and CDR2 sequences are KGHSH and LQKENI. CDR3 length equals 14 residues. V was trimmed by 2 bases and J by 3 bases, leaving 11 bases between them. This CDR3 reads CASSPMRHSYEQYF. The CDR3, as DNA: TGTGCCAGCTCACCAATGAGACATAGCTACGAGCAGTACTTC.

In its sample, this clone was seen once. This chain uses TRBV7-7 with TRBJ2-7; D is unclear. The CDR3 is 13 residues long. CDR1 is SSHAT and CDR2 is FNYEAQ in the germline V gene (reference sequence). Trimming pared 3 bases from V and 5 bases from J, leaving 11 bases between. As DNA, the CDR3 is TGTGCCAGCAGCTTGATACCGGGTGACGAGCAGTACTTC. Translated: CASSLIPGDEQYF. Supplemented by reference TRBV7-7 and TRBJ2-7, the full variable domain reads GAGVSQSPRYKVTKRGQDVTLRCDPISSHATLYWYQQALGQGPEFLTYFNYEAQPDKSGLPSDRFSAERPEGSISTLTIQRTEQRDSAMYRCASSLIPGDEQYFGPGTRLTVT.

V and J are TRBV19 and TRBJ2-1; 10 positions match TRBD1. The CDR3 is made up of 15 amino acids. Trimming at V came to 6 bases and at J to 4 bases, leaving 6 bases not matched to a gene. Germline lookup yields CDR1 LNHDA and CDR2 SQIVND (reference sequence). The CDR3 DNA reads as TGTGCCAGTAGCACCGGGACAGGGGATTACAATGAGCAGTTCTTC. Its protein is CASSTGTGDYNEQFF.

The V gene is TRBV25-1, the J gene TRBJ2-1; no firm D call. Germline CDR1 is MGHDK and CDR2 is SYGVNS. The length of the CDR3 is 11 residues. With 2 bases removed from V and 7 bases from J, the gap between germline ends came to 3 bases. The CDR3 DNA is TGTGCCAGCAGTGAACGGAATGAGCAGTTCTTC. Protein product: CASSERNEQFF.

This rearrangement joins TRBV30 to TRBJ2-7, with 9 positions matching TRBD2. The CDR3 covers 13 residues. CDR1 is GTSNPN, CDR2 SVGIG, per germline (reference sequence). V shed 5 bases and J 4 bases; nucleotides not matched to a gene: 6. DNA of the CDR3: TGTGCCTGGGGTAGCGGGAGCGGATACGAGCAGTACTTC. Translation: CAWGSGSGYEQYF. Full variable domain (remainder filled in from reference TRBV30 and TRBJ2-7): SQTIHQWPATLVQPVGSPLSLECTVEGTSNPNLYWYRQAAGRGLQLLFYSVGIGQISSEVPQNLSASRPQDRQFILSSKKLLLSDSGFYLCAWGSGSGYEQYFGPGTRLTVT.